The 25 T cell receptor beta chains below were found in one sample sequenced in a study of monozygotic twins with inflammatory bowel disease. TCRdb re-called the 5' RACE reads and catalogs CDR3 proteins one per entry, DNA excluded. The table lists 330,000 or so distinct CDR3 sequences, with around 2% in the top ten. Sequencing was performed on blood. The receptors originated from a human donor with ulcerative colitis or Crohn's disease, or a healthy co-twin of an affected twin (not recorded which).

The rearrangement links TRBV9 to TRBJ2-2. This CDR3 contains 16 residues. Germline CDR1 SGDLS, CDR2 YYNGEE. The CDR3: CASSVRQAANTGELFF.

The chain joins TRBV5-1 to TRBJ1-2; TCRdb returns TRBD1, unconfirmable since there is no DNA. The CDR3 sequence is 14 residues long. Germline V CDR1 and CDR2: SGHRS, YFSETQ. CDR3 in amino acids: CASSLSGGNYGYTF.

V usage is TRBV20-1 and J usage is TRBJ1-6; TCRdb's D gene call, TRBD1, goes unchecked for lack of DNA. Germline CDR1 and CDR2: DFQATT and SNEGSKA (reference sequence). The CDR3 runs 14 residues. The CDR3 here is CSAYRAGEHSPLHF.

The chain joins TRBV27 to TRBJ1-4. Germline lookup yields CDR1 MNHEY and CDR2 SMNVEV (reference sequence). CDR3 length: 14 amino acids. The CDR3 spells CASRNLASSEKLFF. The entire variable domain, with the rest obtained from reference TRBV27 and TRBJ1-4, is as follows: EAQVTQNPRYLITVTGKKLTVTCSQNMNHEYMSWYRQDPGLGLRQIYYSMNVEVTDKGDVPEGYKVSRKEKRNFPLILESPSPNQTSLYFCASRNLASSEKLFFGSGTQLSVL.

The chain couples TRBV6-1 to TRBJ2-3; TCRdb's D gene call, TRBD2, goes unchecked for lack of DNA. From germline, CDR1 is MNHNS and CDR2 SASEGT. This CDR3 contains 16 residues. CDR3 residues: CASSVGRKGLTDTQYF.

The chain recombines TRBV2 with TRBJ2-3; as DNA is missing, the TRBD2 call by TCRdb cannot be tested. Germline CDR1 reads SNHLY; CDR2 reads FYNNEI. The CDR3 consists of 16 residues. The CDR3 protein is CASSELAGASTDTQYF.

The chain links TRBV12-3 or TRBV12-4 to TRBJ2-3. The CDR3 consists of 14 residues. CDR3 protein: CASSPDRFTDTQYF.

The chain couples TRBV3-1 to TRBJ1-5; TCRdb proposes TRBD1, but this gene call is untestable without DNA. The CDR3 runs 14 residues. Germline lookup yields CDR1 LGHDT and CDR2 YNNKEL (reference sequence). The CDR3 protein is CASSRTGTAQPQHF.

The chain employs TRBV5-1 and TRBJ2-2. This CDR3 has 15 residues. CDR1 is SGHRS, CDR2 YFSETQ, per germline. The CDR3 protein is CASSFTLPTIGELFF.

The rearrangement links TRBV9 to TRBJ2-1; TCRdb proposes TRBD2, but this gene call is untestable without DNA. From germline, CDR1 is SGDLS and CDR2 YYNGEE. The CDR3 runs to 16 residues. CDR3 region: CASSVSPGGSRNEQFF.

The V gene is TRBV4-1, the J gene TRBJ1-3. The germline CDR1 and CDR2 sequences are MGHRA and YSYEKL. This CDR3 has 16 residues. CDR3 loop: CASSQEFLTSGNTIYF.

V usage is TRBV20-1 and J usage is TRBJ2-5. The germline CDR1 and CDR2 sequences are DFQATT and SNEGSKA (reference sequence). This CDR3 region has 12 residues. CDR3 in amino acids: CSAGREQETQYF.

The chain uses TRBV5-1 and TRBJ2-2; TCRdb's D gene call, TRBD1, goes unchecked for lack of DNA. Germline assignment: CDR1 SGHRS and CDR2 YFSETQ. The CDR3 consists of 15 residues. The CDR3 loop reads CASSQRQGVPGELFF.

The J gene is TRBJ1-1, the V gene TRBV12-3 or TRBV12-4; checking the TCRdb D call of TRBD1 is not possible without DNA. This CDR3 comprises 16 residues. The CDR3 loop reads CASTSSVGQEDTEAFF.

The chain uses TRBV9 and TRBJ2-1. The CDR3 extends over 13 amino acids. Germline CDR1 SGDLS, CDR2 YYNGEE. CDR3 loop: CASSAGVYNEQFF.

The V gene is TRBV20-1, the J gene TRBJ2-7; the D call of TRBD1 rests on TCRdb alone, since no DNA is present to check it. This CDR3 comprises 16 residues. Germline V gene sequence: CDR1 DFQATT, CDR2 SNEGSKA (reference sequence). CDR3 region: CSALVFDLTGRGEQYF.

This chain connects TRBV29-1 to TRBJ1-2; TCRdb's D call, TRBD1, is unchecked because there is no DNA. In germline, CDR1 is SQVTM, CDR2 ANQGSEA. The CDR3 contains 12 residues. CDR3 loop: CSASTGDYGYTF.

The chain recombines TRBV9 with TRBJ2-3; TCRdb names TRBD2, which stays unverified in the absence of DNA. Germline CDR1 and CDR2: SGDLS and YYNGEE. The CDR3 extends over 15 amino acids. The CDR3 protein is CASSYSGGLSDTQYF. The full variable domain, with the rest looked up from reference TRBV9 and TRBJ2-3, is DSGVTQTPKHLITATGQRVTLRCSPRSGDLSVYWYQQSLDQGLQFLIQYYNGEERAKGNILERFSAQQFPDLHSELNLSSLELGDSALYFCASSYSGGLSDTQYFGPGTRLTVL.

V usage is TRBV10-3 and J usage is TRBJ2-1; as DNA is missing, the TRBD2 call by TCRdb cannot be tested. In germline, CDR1 is ENHRY, CDR2 SYGVKD. CDR3 length: 16 amino acids. CDR3 region: CATGGVGQGSYNEQFF.

The chain couples TRBV5-1 to TRBJ2-1; lacking DNA, the TRBD2 call made by TCRdb goes unchecked. Germline CDR1 reads SGHRS; CDR2 reads YFSETQ. There are 13 residues in the CDR3. The CDR3 sequence: CASSFSGSYEQFF.

The V gene is TRBV20-1, the J gene TRBJ2-7. The length of the CDR3 is 17 residues. Per germline, CDR1 DFQATT and CDR2 SNEGSKA (reference sequence). The CDR3 protein is CSARDLSQAAITYEQYF.

The rearrangement links TRBV14 to TRBJ2-1; the TRBD2 assignment by TCRdb is unverifiable without DNA. The length of the CDR3 is 14 residues. Germline V CDR1 and CDR2: SGHDN, FVKESK. CDR3 residues: CASSQEPGGGSEFF.

The V gene is TRBV20-1, the J gene TRBJ2-4. The CDR3 totals 13 residues. The germline CDR1 and CDR2 sequences are DFQATT and SNEGSKA (reference sequence). The CDR3 sequence: CSARSGSKNMQYF.

V is TRBV28 and J is TRBJ2-5; TCRdb calls TRBD1, which cannot be checked without DNA. From germline, CDR1 is MDHEN and CDR2 SYDVKM. This CDR3 spans 15 amino acids. CDR3 sequence reads: CASRPMGQGGETQYF.

V usage is TRBV11-3 and J usage is TRBJ2-5. The CDR3 totals 12 residues. Germline CDR1 is SGHNT and CDR2 is YENEEA. The CDR3 sequence: CASSRDQETQYF.